This TCR beta chain was identified in a study of PD-1 blockade in classical Hodgkin lymphoma. About the study: The study gave patients nivolumab 3 mg/kg intravenously every 2 weeks.

Some clones are missing from TCRdb's copy, which holds only in-frame ones; the method was immunoSEQ multiplex PCR. This repertoire shows 6,500 to 10,000 clones, approximately 86% found once; its top ten account for approximately 22%. Autologous stem cell transplantation was followed by relapse in every patient, and brentuximab vedotin exposure varied. Thawed PBMCs underwent magnetic negative selection to obtain purified CD8+ T cells. The CDR3 is made up of 11 amino acids. V lost 4 bases and J lost 8, with 11 bases in between. Germline V gene lookup returns CDR1 DFQATT and CDR2 SNEGSKA (reference sequence). Study-wide results and caveats: It was among complete responders that baseline diversity resembled that of newly diagnosed patients.

Notes on this clone: The antigen is undetermined.

The genes are TRBV20-1 and TRBJ1-2; D gene ambiguous. The sequence was collected from a human donor with classical Hodgkin lymphoma. The sequenced sample was CD8+ T cells from blood, obtained at baseline. The CDR3: CSAIGHQGYTF. For the CDR3, the DNA is TGCAGTGCTATAGGGCACCAGGGCTACACCTTC.